The 32 T cell receptor beta chains below were found in one sample sequenced in a study of response to subunit inactivated influenza vaccine. Each CDR3 protein gets one entry after TCRdb re-called the RT-PCR reads with MiXCR. The sample carries 500,000 to 600,000 distinct CDR3 sequences, 16% recorded once. The source material was CD4+ T cells sorted from PBMCs, sampled around 25 months after vaccination. Every receptor here comes from a man between 50 and 70 years old who received an inactivated influenza vaccine.

In its sample, this clonotype was seen a few times. This chain uses TRBV7-2 with TRBJ2-1; D is ambiguous. This CDR3 is built from 14 residues. Germline loops: CDR1 SGHTA, CDR2 FQGNSA. V shed 2 bases and J shed 5 bases, with 10 bases lying between them. CDR3 in DNA: TGTGCCAGCAGCTTAACGAACAAGCACAATGAGCAGTTCTTC. As protein: CASSLTNKHNEQFF.

The V gene is TRBV5-1, the J gene TRBJ2-1; 7 bases map to TRBD2. Germline V gene data show CDR1 as SGHRS and CDR2 as YFSETQ. V lost 0 bases to trimming and J lost 7 bases; unmatched junction nucleotides: 10. This CDR3 contains 16 residues. CDR3 nucleotides: TGCGCCAGCAGCTTGGATGGAGGGAGGGCCGTAAATGAGCAGTTCTTC. It is translated as CASSLDGGRAVNEQFF.

This clonotype was seen more than once but under ten times. The V and J genes are TRBV27 and TRBJ2-1; 8 positions agree with TRBD1. This CDR3 contains 16 residues. V lost 5 bases and J lost 4; bases outside the gene matches: 10. Germline CDR1 MNHEY, CDR2 SMNVEV (reference sequence). This chain's CDR3 is CASSPAGGRTYNEQFF. CDR3 in DNA: TGTGCCAGCAGTCCCGCAGGGGGCCGTACTTACAATGAGCAGTTCTTC.

The gene calls are TRBV6-2 or TRBV6-3 and TRBJ2-7, with D perhaps TRBD2 (6 bases). The CDR3 has 14 amino acids. The ends were cut back, 6 bases at V and 2 bases at J, with 14 bases in the middle. The germline V gene has CDR1 MNHEY and CDR2 SVGEGT. The CDR3, as DNA: TGTGCCAGCAGGGAAATCGGGGGAACCTACGAGCAGTACTTC. Encoded protein: CASREIGGTYEQYF.

This clonotype was detected a few times. This chain connects TRBV5-1 to TRBJ2-2; possibly TRBD1 or TRBD2 for D (5 bases each). CDR1 SGHRS and CDR2 YFSETQ come from the germline V gene. CDR3 length: 17 residues. The germline V and J ends were trimmed by 0 bases and 0 bases, with 12 bases remaining between them. CDR3 loop: CASSLALGVANTGELFF. The CDR3 region has the DNA TGCGCCAGCAGCTTGGCCTTGGGGGTAGCGAACACCGGGGAGCTGTTTTTT. Based on the CDR3 plus reference TRBV5-1 and TRBJ2-2, the full variable domain is KAGVTQTPRYLIKTRGQQVTLSCSPISGHRSVSWYQQTPGQGLQFLFEYFSETQRNKGNFPGRFSGRQFSNSRSEMNVSTLELGDSALYLCASSLALGVANTGELFFGEGSRLTVL.

The chain links TRBV7-9 to TRBJ2-6, with 11 bases that match TRBD1. Losses at the gene ends were 5 bases for V and 1 base for J; bases not matched to a gene: 4. CDR1 is SEHNR, CDR2 FQNEAQ, per germline (reference sequence). This CDR3 comprises 17 residues. CDR3 DNA sequence: TGTGCCAGCAGCCGCGGGACAGGGGGGTCTGGGGCCAACGTCCTGACTTTC. Its translation is CASSRGTGGSGANVLTF.

The sample holds a few counts of this clonotype. For the CDR3, the DNA is TGCGCCAGCAGCGAGGAGACAGGGGGGTATGGCTACACCTTC. Its translation is CASSEETGGYGYTF. This chain connects TRBV5-1 to TRBJ1-2; TRBD1 matches at 9 bases. V was pared by 4 bases and J by 5 bases, with 6 bases of the junction left unmatched. The CDR3 has 14 residues. Germline CDR1 SGHRS, CDR2 YFSETQ.

This clonotype was counted at least ten times. The V gene is TRBV29-1, the J gene TRBJ1-1, with D possibly matching TRBD1 (5 bases). V was cut by 4 bases and J by 3 bases, with 15 bases left in between. This CDR3 has 14 amino acids. CDR1 is SQVTM, CDR2 ANQGSEA, per germline. This CDR3 reads CSVGQGLGDTEAFF. Here the CDR3 DNA reads TGCAGCGTTGGACAAGGCTTGGGGGACACTGAAGCTTTCTTT.

The chain employs TRBV4-3 and TRBJ1-4; D call uncertain. Germline-derived CDR1 and CDR2 are LGHNA and YSLEER. V lost 0 bases to trimming and J lost 10 bases, with 9 bases between them. This CDR3 contains 13 residues. CDR3 sequence: CASSQDRTGKLFF. CDR3 coding DNA: TGCGCCAGCAGCCAAGATCGAACGGGAAAACTGTTTTTT.

This chain uses TRBV12-3 or TRBV12-4 with TRBJ2-5, with 7 bases matching TRBD2. Trimming took 0 bases from V and 1 from J; bases not matched to a gene: 2. The CDR3 loop spans 15 amino acids. CDR3 residues: CASSLARTSQETQYF. The CDR3 nucleotides are TGTGCCAGCAGTTTAGCGCGGACTAGCCAAGAGACCCAGTACTTC.

Ten or more counts support this clonotype. The chain carries TRBV4-2 and TRBJ1-1, with D unclear. CDR1 and CDR2 from the germline V gene are LGHNA and YNFKEQ. Trimming left V 0 bases short and J 3 bases short, with 11 bases between. The CDR3 length is 15 residues. CDR3 amino acids: CASSQDDRPYTEAFF. The CDR3 region has the DNA TGTGCCAGCAGCCAAGATGACCGTCCCTACACTGAAGCTTTCTTT.

V and J are TRBV7-2 and TRBJ2-7; TRBD1 aligns across 7 bases. CDR3 length: 17 amino acids. V trimming: 1 base; J trimming: 0 bases; junction bases outside the gene matches: 9. The V gene's germline CDR1 is SGHTA and CDR2 FQGNSA. The DNA of the CDR3 is TGTGCCAGCAGCTTAGGACCGGGACAGAAAATCTCCTACGAGCAGTACTTC. It codes for CASSLGPGQKISYEQYF. The variable domain in full, completed from reference TRBV7-2 and TRBJ2-7, reads GAGVSQSPSNKVTEKGKDVELRCDPISGHTALYWYRQSLGQGLEFLIYFQGNSAPDKSGLPSDRFSAERTGGSVSTLTIQRTQQEDSAVYLCASSLGPGQKISYEQYFGPGTRLTVT.

A few counts support this clonotype. The chain employs TRBV19 and TRBJ2-4; possible D gene TRBD2, 7 bases. The V end was cut by 0 bases, the J end by 3 bases, with 12 bases between. The CDR3 covers 16 residues. Germline loops: CDR1 LNHDA, CDR2 SQIVND (reference sequence). CDR3 in DNA: TGTGCCAGTAGTATAGAGGAAAGGGGGGGCAAAAACATTCAGTACTTC. The encoded protein is CASSIEERGGKNIQYF.

This clonotype was counted many times. The V call is TRBV27, the J call TRBJ2-1, with 7 positions matching TRBD2. The CDR3 is 15 residues long. V shed 3 bases, J shed 3 bases, and the junction held 5 bases outside the gene matches. Germline V gene sequence: CDR1 MNHEY, CDR2 SMNVEV (reference sequence). The DNA for the CDR3 is TGTGCCAGCAGTTTTGGCGGGAGATTCTACAATGAGCAGTTCTTC. This gives the protein CASSFGGRFYNEQFF.

In this sample, this clonotype turned up many times. The rearrangement uses TRBV5-1 and TRBJ2-2; D might be TRBD1 (5 bases). This CDR3 contains 14 residues. Germline assignment: CDR1 SGHRS and CDR2 YFSETQ. The ends were cut back, 0 bases at V and 5 bases at J, with 8 bases in the middle. The CDR3 region is CASSLGQRTGELFF. CDR3 nucleotides: TGCGCCAGCAGCTTGGGACAGCGAACCGGGGAGCTGTTTTTT.

In its sample, this clonotype was seen a few times. The CDR3, as DNA: TGTGCCTGGAGTGGGCAGGTTAACACTGAAGCTTTCTTT. This gives the protein CAWSGQVNTEAFF. The gene calls are TRBV30 and TRBJ1-1; no clear D. The CDR3 is 13 amino acids. Germline values: CDR1 GTSNPN, CDR2 SVGIG (reference sequence). V lost 1 base and J 2 bases, leaving 8 bases between the germline ends.

The CDR3 loop is CSARGRRATNEKLFF. The DNA for the CDR3 is TGCAGTGCTAGAGGCAGGAGAGCAACTAATGAAAAACTGTTTTTT. The chain employs TRBV20-1 and TRBJ1-4; D gene unclear. Germline-derived CDR1 and CDR2 are DFQATT and SNEGSKA (reference sequence). The CDR3 runs to 15 residues. V was pared by 1 base and J by 0 bases, with 9 bases between.

The chain is built from TRBV10-3 and TRBJ2-2; D is perhaps TRBD1 (6 bases). Trimming pared 5 bases from V and 3 bases from J, leaving 25 bases between. CDR3 length: 19 residues. In germline, CDR1 is ENHRY, CDR2 SYGVKD. This CDR3 reads CAISSLGGRGSWDTGELFF. CDR3 in DNA: TGTGCCATCAGTTCGCTAGGTGGCAGGGGAAGTTGGGACACCGGGGAGCTGTTTTTT.

J is TRBJ2-7 and V is TRBV9; no clear D. Germline-derived CDR1 and CDR2 are SGDLS and YYNGEE. The CDR3 consists of 16 residues. V lost 3 bases and J 2 bases, leaving 18 bases between the germline ends. The CDR3 reads CASSAGPRDPPYEQYF. DNA of the CDR3: TGTGCCAGCAGCGCCGGGCCTCGAGACCCTCCCTACGAGCAGTACTTC. Based on the CDR3 plus reference TRBV9 and TRBJ2-7, the full variable domain is DSGVTQTPKHLITATGQRVTLRCSPRSGDLSVYWYQQSLDQGLQFLIQYYNGEERAKGNILERFSAQQFPDLHSELNLSSLELGDSALYFCASSAGPRDPPYEQYFGPGTRLTVT.

This rearrangement joins TRBV3-1 to TRBJ1-1; D is perhaps TRBD1 (5 bases). The CDR3 length is 11 residues. V gave up 7 bases and J gave up 5 bases, with 8 bases separating them. The germline gives CDR1 LGHDT, CDR2 YNNKEL (reference sequence). In nucleotides, the CDR3 is TGTGCCAGCATCCGGGGGACTGAAGCTTTCTTT. Protein sequence: CASIRGTEAFF.

In its sample, this clonotype was seen a few times. CDR3 sequence: CSARDLALTGPTDTQYF. The DNA for the CDR3 is TGCAGTGCTAGAGATCTCGCATTGACAGGGCCCACAGATACGCAGTATTTT. This sequence joins TRBV20-1 and TRBJ2-3; 7 bases fit TRBD1. V shed 0 bases and J 2 bases; nucleotides not matched to a gene: 11. This CDR3 contains 17 residues. Germline assignment: CDR1 DFQATT and CDR2 SNEGSKA (reference sequence).

This clonotype was detected once. The chain combines TRBV6-5 with TRBJ2-3, with 14 positions matching TRBD2. The CDR3 covers 17 residues. Germline-derived CDR1 and CDR2 are MNHEY and SVGAGI. The V segment lost 2 bases and the J segment 4 bases; nucleotides outside the gene matches: 5. The CDR3 DNA reads as TGTGCCAGCAGTTACGCGAGACTAGCGGGGGGGCCAGATACGCAGTATTTT. Protein sequence: CASSYARLAGGPDTQYF.

V and J are TRBV19 and TRBJ1-3; D is unclear. CDR1 is LNHDA and CDR2 is SQIVND in the germline V gene (reference sequence). V lost 3 bases and J lost 2, with 8 bases in between. The CDR3 loop spans 14 amino acids. The CDR3 DNA reads TGTGCCAGTAGTATTCCAAGACCTGGAAACACCATATATTTT. Translation gives CASSIPRPGNTIYF.

This chain joins TRBV2 and TRBJ2-7; no reliable D call. Germline V lookup: CDR1 SNHLY, CDR2 FYNNEI. Trimming pared 3 bases from V and 0 bases from J, leaving 9 bases between. The CDR3 sequence is 14 residues long. The DNA of the CDR3 is TGTGCCAGCAGTGATTGGGCTTACTCCTACGAGCAGTACTTC. Encoded protein: CASSDWAYSYEQYF.

This clonotype was observed many times. The V call is TRBV23-1, the J call TRBJ1-5; TRBD1 matches at 9 bases. TRBV23-1 qualifies as an ORF whose function is uncertain. Trimming removed 0 bases from V and 1 base from J; junction bases left unmatched: 1. The CDR3 contains 16 residues. As DNA, the CDR3 is TGCGCCAGCAGTCAATCGACAGGGGGGAGCAATCAGCCCCAGCATTTT. It encodes CASSQSTGGSNQPQHF.

V gene TRBV4-1 combines with J gene TRBJ2-4; D might be TRBD2 (5 bases). CDR3 length: 14 amino acids. With 0 bases removed from V and 6 bases from J, the gap between germline ends came to 9 bases. The V gene's germline CDR1 is MGHRA and CDR2 YSYEKL. CDR3 residues: CASSQDSLANIQYF. CDR3 in DNA: TGCGCCAGCAGCCAAGATAGCCTAGCAAACATTCAGTACTTC.

This clonotype was observed a handful of times. J is TRBJ1-4 and V is TRBV28; D unresolved. The CDR3 is 16 residues long. Trimming cost V 7 bases and J 5 bases, with 20 bases left between them. CDR1 is MDHEN and CDR2 is SYDVKM in the germline V gene. The CDR3 coding sequence is TGTGCCAGCACCTATACCGGCGGGCGGAGGAATGAAAAACTGTTTTTT. The encoded protein is CASTYTGGRRNEKLFF. The variable domain in full, completed from reference TRBV28 and TRBJ1-4, reads DVKVTQSSRYLVKRTGEKVFLECVQDMDHENMFWYRQDPGLGLRLIYFSYDVKMKEKGDIPEGYSVSREKKERFSLILESASTNQTSMYLCASTYTGGRRNEKLFFGSGTQLSVL.

There are a few counts of this clonotype. The J gene is TRBJ2-1, the V gene TRBV25-1; the match to TRBD2 covers 7 bases. This CDR3 contains 15 residues. Germline CDR1 and CDR2: MGHDK and SYGVNS. Unmatched junction bases numbered 9, after V lost 6 bases and J lost 4 bases. CDR3 sequence (DNA): TGTGCCAGCAGCCCTGTGGCGGGAGTTTACAATGAGCAGTTCTTC. Protein sequence: CASSPVAGVYNEQFF.

This clonotype was picked up a small number of times. The rearrangement uses TRBV4-3 and TRBJ2-1, with TRBD2 matching 7 bases. CDR3 length: 15 residues. Unmatched junction bases numbered 6, after V lost 2 bases and J lost 5 bases. Germline V gene sequence: CDR1 LGHNA, CDR2 YSLEER. DNA for the CDR3: TGCGCCAGCAGCCAAAGTGGGGGGGGTAACAATGAGCAGTTCTTC. Its protein product is CASSQSGGGNNEQFF.

This clonotype was observed a few times. V is TRBV5-6 and J is TRBJ2-3, with TRBD2 matching 8 bases. Per germline, CDR1 SGHDT and CDR2 YYEEEE. The length of the CDR3 is 14 residues. Trimming removed 4 bases from V and 5 bases from J; junction bases left unmatched: 6. The CDR3 DNA sequence: TGTGCCAGCAGCGCGGGGACTAGGCAAGATACGCAGTATTTT. Translated: CASSAGTRQDTQYF. Full variable domain (rest looked up from reference TRBV5-6 and TRBJ2-3): DAGVTQSPTHLIKTRGQQVTLRCSPKSGHDTVSWYQQALGQGPQFIFQYYEEEERQRGNFPDRFSGHQFPNYSSELNVNALLLGDSALYLCASSAGTRQDTQYFGPGTRLTVL.

The genes are TRBV6-1 and TRBJ1-3; perhaps TRBD1 as D (6 bases). This CDR3 spans 16 amino acids. Germline loops: CDR1 MNHNS, CDR2 SASEGT. V was trimmed by 6 bases and J by 1 base, leaving 16 bases between them. The CDR3 coding sequence is TGTGCCAGCAGGATCACTACAGGGTTTTCTGGAAACACCATATATTTT. Its translation: CASRITTGFSGNTIYF.

The chain combines TRBV12-3 or TRBV12-4 with TRBJ1-4, with D maybe TRBD1 (6 bases). The CDR3 has 17 residues. Trimming cost V 4 bases and J 2 bases, with 17 bases left between them. CDR3 coding DNA: TGTGCCAGCAGTTCCTCGGTCAGGGGAGGGACTAATGAAAAACTGTTTTTT. It specifies CASSSSVRGGTNEKLFF.